Shown below are 3 T cell receptor beta chains from a single sample sequenced in a study of Ad26.COV2.S vaccination and SARS-CoV-2 variants. Treatment here: 15 to 20 received Ad26.COV2.S at low or high dose, single or two shots; about 5 received placebo; per-sample allocation not given. Vaccine and placebo recipients were sampled on day 63 after the first injection. Measured with immunoSEQ multiplex PCR; TCRdb has only the in-frame clones, and not every one. Of some 520,000 clones listed, 70% to 90% were seen once; the top ten hold about 13%. The source was peripheral blood, collected in a trial of Ad26.COV2.S vaccine versus placebo. The receptors shown here come from a person aged 18-60 years who received the Ad26.COV2.S COVID-19 vaccine or a placebo.

This clone appeared a single time. The rearrangement joins TRBV18 to TRBJ2-6; TRBD2 agrees at 13 bases. The germline CDR1 and CDR2 sequences are KGHSH and LQKENI. The CDR3 extends over 19 amino acids. Unmatched junction bases numbered 5, after V lost 3 bases and J lost 0 bases. Here the CDR3 reads CASSPRTSGSPSGANVLTF. The CDR3 DNA reads TGTGCCAGCTCACCGAGGACTAGCGGGAGCCCCTCTGGGGCCAACGTCCTGACTTTC.

V gene TRBV27 combines with J gene TRBJ2-2, with 8 bases matching TRBD1. CDR1 and CDR2 from the germline V gene are MNHEY and SMNVEV (reference sequence). Unmatched junction bases numbered 10, after V lost 5 bases and J lost 5 bases. The CDR3 length is 16 residues. CDR3 sequence: CASSIADREVTGELFF. CDR3 in DNA: TGTGCCAGCAGTATAGCGGACAGGGAGGTAACCGGGGAGCTGTTTTTT.

The rearrangement links TRBV28 to TRBJ1-6, with D possibly being TRBD1 (6 bases). Trimming pared 4 bases from V and 9 bases from J, leaving 16 bases between. The V gene's germline CDR1 is MDHEN and CDR2 SYDVKM. This CDR3 has 15 residues. The CDR3 region has the DNA TGTGCCAGCAGTTCCAGGGGAGGGTTTAGTTCACCCCTCCACTTT. Translated, it gives CASSSRGGFSSPLHF.